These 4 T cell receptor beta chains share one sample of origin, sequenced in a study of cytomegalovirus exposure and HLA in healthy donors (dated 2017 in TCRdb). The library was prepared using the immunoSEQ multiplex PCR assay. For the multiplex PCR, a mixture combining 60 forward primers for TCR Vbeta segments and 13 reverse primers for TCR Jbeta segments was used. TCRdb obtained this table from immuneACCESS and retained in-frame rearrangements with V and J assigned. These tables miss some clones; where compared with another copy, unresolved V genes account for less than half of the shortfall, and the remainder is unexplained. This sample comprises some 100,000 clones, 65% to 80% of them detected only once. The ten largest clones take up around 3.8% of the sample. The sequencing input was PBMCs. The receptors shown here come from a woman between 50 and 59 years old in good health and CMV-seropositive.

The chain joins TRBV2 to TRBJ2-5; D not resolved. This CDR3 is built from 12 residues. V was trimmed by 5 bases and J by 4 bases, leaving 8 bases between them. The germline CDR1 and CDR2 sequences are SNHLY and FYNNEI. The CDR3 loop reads CASSRDSETQYF. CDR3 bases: TGTGCCAGCAGTCGAGACTCAGAGACCCAGTACTTC.

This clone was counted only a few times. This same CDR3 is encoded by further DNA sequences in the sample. This CDR3 is CASSLSGNTGELFF. The DNA of the CDR3 is TGTGCCAGCAGCTTATCAGGGAACACCGGGGAGCTGTTTTTT. This chain connects TRBV7-3 to TRBJ2-2; D not certain. The CDR3 consists of 14 residues. Germline V gene data show CDR1 as SGHTA and CDR2 as FQGTGA. Trimming removed 2 bases at V and 1 base at J, with 5 bases between. Using reference TRBV7-3 and TRBJ2-2 for the parts outside the CDR3, the full variable domain is GAGVSQTPSNKVTEKGKYVELRCDPISGHTALYWYRQSLGQGPEFLIYFQGTGAADDSGLPNDRFFAVRPEGSVSTLKIQRTERGDSAVYLCASSLSGNTGELFFGEGSRLTVL.

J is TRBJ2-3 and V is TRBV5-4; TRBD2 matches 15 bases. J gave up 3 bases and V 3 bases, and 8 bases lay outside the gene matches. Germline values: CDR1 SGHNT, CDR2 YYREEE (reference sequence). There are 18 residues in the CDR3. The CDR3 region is CASSSPGLAGGDTDTQYF. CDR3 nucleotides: TGTGCCAGCAGCTCTCCGGGACTAGCGGGAGGAGATACAGATACGCAGTATTTT.

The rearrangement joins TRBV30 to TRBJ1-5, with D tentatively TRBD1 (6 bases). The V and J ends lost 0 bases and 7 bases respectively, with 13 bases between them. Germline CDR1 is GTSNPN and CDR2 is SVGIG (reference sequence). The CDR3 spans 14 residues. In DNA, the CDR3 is TGTGCCTGGAGTGTATCGGCAGGGGTCCAGCCCCAGCATTTT. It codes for CAWSVSAGVQPQHF. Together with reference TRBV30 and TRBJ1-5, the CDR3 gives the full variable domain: SQTIHQWPATLVQPVGSPLSLECTVEGTSNPNLYWYRQAAGRGLQLLFYSVGIGQISSEVPQNLSASRPQDRQFILSSKKLLLSDSGFYLCAWSVSAGVQPQHFGDGTRLSIL.